These 10 T cell receptor beta chains were all obtained from the same sample, sequenced in a study of early T cells in non-severe SARS-CoV-2 infection. TCRdb re-derived calls from the 5' RACE reads in MiXCR, one entry per CDR3 protein. The sample has some 45,000 distinct CDR3 sequences, roughly 6% seen once. The source material was whole blood, sampled at baseline. The source is an adult who was a healthcare worker with PCR-confirmed SARS-CoV-2 infection or an uninfected control (not recorded which).

This clonotype was seen ten or more times. V is TRBV7-9 and J is TRBJ2-7; 8 bases are a match to TRBD1. Germline V lookup: CDR1 SEHNR, CDR2 FQNEAQ (reference sequence). This CDR3 contains 14 residues. Trimming took 3 bases from V and 4 from J; bases not matched to a gene: 5. The CDR3 is CASSFAGGGYEQYF. CDR3 nucleotide sequence: TGTGCCAGCAGCTTCGCAGGGGGCGGTTACGAGCAGTACTTC.

This clonotype was seen repeatedly, ten times or more. The rearrangement uses TRBV20-1 and TRBJ1-5; weak D call: TRBD1 (6 bases). From germline, CDR1 is DFQATT and CDR2 SNEGSKA (reference sequence). Trimming removed 6 bases at V and 2 bases at J, with 14 bases between. This CDR3 spans 14 amino acids. The DNA for the CDR3 is TGCAGTGCCGCGCTTGGGGGCGGCAATCAGCCCCAGCATTTT. Amino acids: CSAALGGGNQPQHF.

This clonotype was seen repeatedly, ten times or more. This rearrangement joins TRBV29-1 to TRBJ2-3; D gene unclear. Germline CDR1 is SQVTM and CDR2 is ANQGSEA. The CDR3 spans 11 residues. Trimming stripped 3 bases from V and 6 bases from J, with 7 bases between. The CDR3 DNA reads as TGCAGCGTTGAGGGGTTGGATACGCAGTATTTT. It translates to CSVEGLDTQYF.

The chain has TRBV7-9 and TRBJ1-4; D possibly corresponds to TRBD1 (6 bases). The germline V and J ends were trimmed by 4 bases and 5 bases, with 11 bases remaining between them. There are 14 residues in the CDR3. The germline V gene encodes CDR1 SEHNR and CDR2 FQNEAQ (reference sequence). The CDR3 is CASSSGDWNEKLFF. CDR3 sequence (DNA): TGTGCCAGCAGCTCAGGGGATTGGAATGAAAAACTGTTTTTT.

This clonotype was detected many times. V and J are TRBV12-3 or TRBV12-4 and TRBJ2-7; D possibly uses TRBD1 or TRBD2 (6 bases each). Trimming removed 7 bases at V and 5 bases at J, with 12 bases between. The CDR3 is 12 amino acids. Here the CDR3 DNA reads TGTGCCAGCAACCTCGGGGGCGACGAGCAGTACTTC. Its protein product is CASNLGGDEQYF.

This clonotype was observed a handful of times. The rearrangement links TRBV12-3 or TRBV12-4 to TRBJ1-5; D is perhaps TRBD1 (5 bases). The CDR3 has 13 amino acids. Between the trimmed V and J ends, which lost 3 bases and 7 bases, there was a span of 10 bases. CDR3 amino acids: CASSFTGDQPQHF. The CDR3 DNA is TGTGCCAGCAGTTTCACCGGGGACCAGCCCCAGCATTTT.

This clonotype was seen a handful of times. The V and J genes are TRBV7-2 and TRBJ2-1; 9 nucleotides line up with TRBD2. With V trimmed by 0 bases and J by 7 bases, 4 bases remained unmatched. CDR3 length: 15 amino acids. CDR1 is SGHTA, CDR2 FQGNSA, per germline. As DNA, the CDR3 is TGTGCCAGCAGCTTAGCGCCTAGCGGGGATAATGAGCAGTTCTTC. Translating it yields CASSLAPSGDNEQFF. Supplemented by reference TRBV7-2 and TRBJ2-1, the full variable domain reads GAGVSQSPSNKVTEKGKDVELRCDPISGHTALYWYRQSLGQGLEFLIYFQGNSAPDKSGLPSDRFSAERTGGSVSTLTIQRTQQEDSAVYLCASSLAPSGDNEQFFGPGTRLTVL.

This clonotype was detected many times. Here the CDR3 reads CASSSRETQYF. The CDR3 coding sequence is TGTGCCAGCAGCTCAAGGGAGACCCAGTACTTC. The chain carries TRBV7-2 and TRBJ2-5; D is undetermined. Germline V gene sequence: CDR1 SGHTA, CDR2 FQGNSA. V lost 4 bases, J lost 5 bases, and 5 bases lay in between. The CDR3 loop spans 11 amino acids.

This clonotype was recorded at least ten times. J is TRBJ1-6 and V is TRBV7-9; no reliable D call. Germline V gene sequence: CDR1 SEHNR, CDR2 FQNEAQ (reference sequence). V shed 1 base and J shed 8 bases, with 3 bases lying between them. The CDR3 is made up of 12 amino acids. As DNA, the CDR3 is TGTGCCAGCAGCTTAGTCGATTCACCCCTCCACTTT. This translates into CASSLVDSPLHF. The full variable domain, rest sourced from reference TRBV7-9 and TRBJ1-6, is DTGVSQNPRHKITKRGQNVTFRCDPISEHNRLYWYRQTLGQGPEFLTYFQNEAQLEKSRLLSDRFSAERPKGSFSTLEIQRTEQGDSAMYLCASSLVDSPLHFGNGTRLTVT.

CDR3 coding DNA: TGCAGCGTTGAACCGGGACAGGGAAACACCGGGGAGCTGTTTTTT. It specifies CSVEPGQGNTGELFF. This chain joins TRBV29-1 and TRBJ2-2; TRBD1 agrees at 9 bases. Unmatched junction bases numbered 3, after V lost 2 bases and J lost 2 bases. Germline V CDR1 and CDR2: SQVTM, ANQGSEA. The CDR3 totals 15 residues.